This is a list of T cell receptor beta chains from one sample in a study of shared clonotypes between healthy human individuals. Sequenced by immunoSEQ multiplex PCR; TCRdb stores in-frame clones only, minus some. The top ten clones hold about 1.7% of a sample with around 1.9 million clones, approximately 92% of them seen once. Source material: naive CD8+ T cells from PBMCs. These TCRs come from a man aged 18 to 29 in good health. Some clones in this sample may be carry-over from other donors' samples. Both conserved end residues are part of each CDR3. The D gene is left open where the match is weak. Where a row states a size, it is once, few, many or the class of an expanded clone; other rows omit it.

clone_size: NA; j_call: TRBJ2-7; v_call: TRBV14; d_call: TRBD2; cdr3_nt: TGTGCCAGCAGCCCGGGACTAGCGGATCTCTACGAGCAGTACTTC; cdr3_aa: CASSPGLADLYEQYF
clone_size: NA; j_call: TRBJ2-1; v_call: TRBV28; d_call: NA; cdr3_nt: TGTGCCAGCAGTTTATATCCGGGGGCGGCTGAGCAGTTCTTC; cdr3_aa: CASSLYPGAAEQFF
clone_size: once; j_call: TRBJ2-7; v_call: TRBV19; d_call: NA; cdr3_nt: TGTGCCAGTAGTTTGGTCGGCTACGAGCAGTACTTC; cdr3_aa: CASSLVGYEQYF
clone_size: NA; j_call: TRBJ2-7; v_call: TRBV27; d_call: NA; cdr3_nt: TGTGCCAGCAGTTTTTTTGGAGGGACGGCTTACGAGCAGTACTTC; cdr3_aa: CASSFFGGTAYEQYF
clone_size: NA; j_call: TRBJ2-7; v_call: TRBV11-2; d_call: NA; cdr3_nt: TGTGCCAGCAGCTTCGCGCTTACCTACGAGCAGTACTTC; cdr3_aa: CASSFALTYEQYF
clone_size: NA; j_call: TRBJ2-5; v_call: TRBV28; d_call: NA; cdr3_nt: TGTGCCAGCAGTTTGATAGTGGGACTGGAGACCCAGTACTTC; cdr3_aa: CASSLIVGLETQYF
clone_size: NA; j_call: TRBJ2-4; v_call: TRBV5-5; d_call: TRBD1; cdr3_nt: TGTGCCAGCAGTTATGGGACAGGGGGTACTTACATTCAGTACTTC; cdr3_aa: CASSYGTGGTYIQYF
clone_size: NA; j_call: TRBJ1-5; v_call: TRBV5-8; d_call: NA; cdr3_nt: TGTGCCAGCAGCTTGTTGCCAGGGAATCAGCCCCAGCATTTT; cdr3_aa: CASSLLPGNQPQHF
clone_size: once; j_call: TRBJ1-1; v_call: TRBV6-5; d_call: NA; cdr3_nt: TGTGCCAGCGGCAGAGGGTCGAACACTGAAGCTTTCTTT; cdr3_aa: CASGRGSNTEAFF
clone_size: once; j_call: TRBJ2-7; v_call: TRBV29-1; d_call: TRBD2; cdr3_nt: TGCAGCGTTTTAGCGGGTCTCTCCTACGAGCAGTACTTC; cdr3_aa: CSVLAGLSYEQYF
clone_size: NA; j_call: TRBJ1-2; v_call: TRBV28; d_call: NA; cdr3_nt: TGTGCCAGCACCCCCATTGGGTATGGCTACACCTTC; cdr3_aa: CASTPIGYGYTF
clone_size: NA; j_call: TRBJ1-1; v_call: TRBV5-1; d_call: NA; cdr3_nt: TGCGCCAGCAGCCAAGGAGGTATGGTCATGAACACTGAAGCTTTCTTT; cdr3_aa: CASSQGGMVMNTEAFF
clone_size: NA; j_call: TRBJ2-7; v_call: TRBV18; d_call: NA; cdr3_nt: TGTGCCAGCTCACCTGAGGACGTCTCCTACGAGCAGTACTTC; cdr3_aa: CASSPEDVSYEQYF
clone_size: NA; j_call: TRBJ2-3; v_call: TRBV5-1; d_call: NA; cdr3_nt: TGCGCCAGCAGCTTCTACAGAGACACAGATACGCAGTATTTT; cdr3_aa: CASSFYRDTDTQYF
clone_size: NA; j_call: TRBJ2-3; v_call: TRBV7-3; d_call: NA; cdr3_nt: TGTGCCAGCAGCCCCCTACGTTACGGGGTCACAGATACGCAGTATTTT; cdr3_aa: CASSPLRYGVTDTQYF
clone_size: NA; j_call: TRBJ2-7; v_call: TRBV28; d_call: NA; cdr3_nt: TGTGCCAGCAGTCCCAGACGGGACAACTACGAGCAGTACTTC; cdr3_aa: CASSPRRDNYEQYF
clone_size: NA; j_call: TRBJ1-3; v_call: TRBV9; d_call: NA; cdr3_nt: TGTGCCAGCAGCGTGACTGCCCAACGGAACACCATATATTTT; cdr3_aa: CASSVTAQRNTIYF
clone_size: once; j_call: TRBJ2-7; v_call: TRBV4-1; d_call: NA; cdr3_nt: TGCGCCAGCAGCCAACGGGACACCTACTACGAGCAGTACTTC; cdr3_aa: CASSQRDTYYEQYF
clone_size: NA; j_call: TRBJ2-1; v_call: TRBV6-4; d_call: TRBD2; cdr3_nt: TGTGCCAGCAGTGACTGGGGGGCTAGCGGGAACAATGAGCAGTTCTTC; cdr3_aa: CASSDWGASGNNEQFF
clone_size: NA; j_call: TRBJ2-5; v_call: TRBV6-5; d_call: TRBD1; cdr3_nt: TGTGCCAGCAGTTACAACGTCGACAGGGGCCGGGAGACCCAGTACTTC; cdr3_aa: CASSYNVDRGRETQYF
clone_size: NA; j_call: TRBJ1-1; v_call: TRBV5-6; d_call: NA; cdr3_nt: TGTGCCAGCAGCTCCACAGGTTTTACTGAAGCTTTCTTT; cdr3_aa: CASSSTGFTEAFF
clone_size: NA; j_call: TRBJ2-1; v_call: TRBV7-6; d_call: TRBD2; cdr3_nt: TGTGCCAGCAGCTCCCCGGTCGGACTAGGAAATGAGCAGTTCTTC; cdr3_aa: CASSSPVGLGNEQFF
clone_size: NA; j_call: TRBJ1-5; v_call: TRBV10-3; d_call: NA; cdr3_nt: TGTGCCATCAGCCGAGGACAGAATAGCAATCAGCCCCAGCATTTT; cdr3_aa: CAISRGQNSNQPQHF
clone_size: NA; j_call: TRBJ2-7; v_call: TRBV27; d_call: TRBD1; cdr3_nt: TGTGCCAGCAGTTTGGGACCACCGGCAGGGGGCAACTACGAGCAGTACTTC; cdr3_aa: CASSLGPPAGGNYEQYF
clone_size: NA; j_call: TRBJ2-1; v_call: TRBV4-1; d_call: NA; cdr3_nt: TGCGCCAGCAGCCCCTTAAGGGGGGCACACTACAATGAGCAGTTCTTC; cdr3_aa: CASSPLRGAHYNEQFF
clone_size: NA; j_call: TRBJ2-1; v_call: TRBV7-9; d_call: TRBD1; cdr3_nt: TGTGCCAGCCTCACCCGACAGGGGGCGGCCAATGAGCAGTTCTTC; cdr3_aa: CASLTRQGAANEQFF
clone_size: NA; j_call: TRBJ1-5; v_call: TRBV19; d_call: NA; cdr3_nt: TGTGCCAGTACCGTCTGGGGGAGTTATAGCAATCAGCCCCAGCATTTT; cdr3_aa: CASTVWGSYSNQPQHF
clone_size: NA; j_call: TRBJ2-1; v_call: TRBV11-2; d_call: TRBD1; cdr3_nt: TGTGCCAGCAGCTCCCGGACAGGGGGATTCGATGAGCAGTTCTTC; cdr3_aa: CASSSRTGGFDEQFF
clone_size: NA; j_call: TRBJ2-7; v_call: TRBV29-1; d_call: TRBD1; cdr3_nt: TGCAGCTATCGACAGGGGTTCTACGAGCAGTACTTC; cdr3_aa: CSYRQGFYEQYF
clone_size: NA; j_call: TRBJ1-2; v_call: TRBV5-6; d_call: NA; cdr3_nt: TGTGCCAGCAGTACTACAGGGTGGGGCTATGGCTACACCTTC; cdr3_aa: CASSTTGWGYGYTF
clone_size: NA; j_call: TRBJ2-2; v_call: TRBV27; d_call: TRBD1; cdr3_nt: TGTGCCAGCGAGGACAGGGCGAACACCGGGGAGCTGTTTTTT; cdr3_aa: CASEDRANTGELFF
clone_size: NA; j_call: TRBJ2-7; v_call: TRBV7-9; d_call: NA; cdr3_nt: TGTGCCAGCAGCTCCCCTATCAGCGGAGTCTACGAGCAGTACTTC; cdr3_aa: CASSSPISGVYEQYF
clone_size: NA; j_call: TRBJ1-1; v_call: TRBV7-2; d_call: NA; cdr3_nt: TGTGCCAGCAGCTTCCCCGGGACGTTGAACACTGAAGCTTTCTTT; cdr3_aa: CASSFPGTLNTEAFF
clone_size: NA; j_call: TRBJ2-7; v_call: TRBV2; d_call: NA; cdr3_nt: TGTGCCAGCAGTGAAGCCCCGCAGGTCAACGAGCAGTACTTC; cdr3_aa: CASSEAPQVNEQYF
clone_size: once; j_call: TRBJ2-6; v_call: TRBV21-1; d_call: NA; cdr3_nt: TGTGCCAGCAGCAACCCCCTCGCGACAGCCAGAGGGGAGTCTGGGGCCAACGTCCTGACTTTC; cdr3_aa: CASSNPLATARGESGANVLTF
clone_size: NA; j_call: TRBJ1-1; v_call: TRBV6-5; d_call: NA; cdr3_nt: TGTGCCAGCGAGACGGGGAACACTGAAGCTTTCTTT; cdr3_aa: CASETGNTEAFF
clone_size: NA; j_call: TRBJ2-1; v_call: TRBV13; d_call: NA; cdr3_nt: TGTGCCAGCAGCTTCGAGAATCTTCCCGGTGAGCAGTTCTTC; cdr3_aa: CASSFENLPGEQFF
clone_size: NA; j_call: TRBJ2-3; v_call: TRBV28; d_call: TRBD2; cdr3_nt: TGTGCCAGCAGTTTCCCTAGCGGGAGCCCAGATACGCAGTATTTT; cdr3_aa: CASSFPSGSPDTQYF
clone_size: NA; j_call: TRBJ1-2; v_call: TRBV4-3; d_call: TRBD1; cdr3_nt: TGCGCCAGCAGCCAACAGGGACAGGTTGGGGATGGCTACACCTTC; cdr3_aa: CASSQQGQVGDGYTF
clone_size: NA; j_call: TRBJ2-2; v_call: TRBV7-6; d_call: TRBD1; cdr3_nt: TGTGCCAGCAAAACAACCCCGGGACAGGGGGCCACCGGGGAGCTGTTTTTT; cdr3_aa: CASKTTPGQGATGELFF
clone_size: NA; j_call: TRBJ2-7; v_call: TRBV14; d_call: TRBD1; cdr3_nt: TGTGCCAGCAGGCCCGGGACAGGGTTTTTTTCCTACGAGCAGTACTTC; cdr3_aa: CASRPGTGFFSYEQYF
clone_size: NA; j_call: TRBJ2-7; v_call: TRBV27; d_call: TRBD1; cdr3_nt: TGTGCCATCGGATCCGGGACAGGTTCCTACGAGCAGTACTTC; cdr3_aa: CAIGSGTGSYEQYF
clone_size: NA; j_call: TRBJ2-2; v_call: TRBV7-2; d_call: TRBD2; cdr3_nt: TGTGCCAGCAGCTTAGTCGCGGGAGCCGGGGAGCTGTTTTTT; cdr3_aa: CASSLVAGAGELFF
clone_size: NA; j_call: TRBJ2-3; v_call: TRBV5-4; d_call: NA; cdr3_nt: TGTGCCAGCAGCTTGTTTTCTACGCAGTATTTT; cdr3_aa: CASSLFSTQYF
clone_size: NA; j_call: TRBJ2-1; v_call: TRBV27; d_call: NA; cdr3_nt: TGTGCCAGCAGTTTATCGGTCGGGGCTTTGGGGAATGAGCAGTTCTTC; cdr3_aa: CASSLSVGALGNEQFF
clone_size: NA; j_call: TRBJ2-7; v_call: TRBV30; d_call: TRBD2; cdr3_nt: TGTGCCTGGAGGAAACTAGCGGGAGGATTCTACGAGCAGTACTTC; cdr3_aa: CAWRKLAGGFYEQYF
clone_size: NA; j_call: TRBJ2-5; v_call: TRBV7-7; d_call: NA; cdr3_nt: TGTGCCAGCAGCACACACCGGGAGCGGGCAGGGCAAGAGACCCAGTACTTC; cdr3_aa: CASSTHRERAGQETQYF
clone_size: NA; j_call: TRBJ1-1; v_call: TRBV27; d_call: NA; cdr3_nt: TGTGCCAGCAGCCTGACTGCAGGGTCGGACACTGAAGCTTTCTTT; cdr3_aa: CASSLTAGSDTEAFF
clone_size: NA; j_call: TRBJ1-5; v_call: TRBV6-5; d_call: TRBD1; cdr3_nt: TGTGCCAGCAGTGTTCAGGGGGATCAGCCCCAGCATTTT; cdr3_aa: CASSVQGDQPQHF
clone_size: NA; j_call: TRBJ2-3; v_call: TRBV11-3; d_call: TRBD2; cdr3_nt: TGTGCCAGCAGCCTAGGGGCTCTGCGGGAGGAAGGAGATACGCAGTATTTT; cdr3_aa: CASSLGALREEGDTQYF